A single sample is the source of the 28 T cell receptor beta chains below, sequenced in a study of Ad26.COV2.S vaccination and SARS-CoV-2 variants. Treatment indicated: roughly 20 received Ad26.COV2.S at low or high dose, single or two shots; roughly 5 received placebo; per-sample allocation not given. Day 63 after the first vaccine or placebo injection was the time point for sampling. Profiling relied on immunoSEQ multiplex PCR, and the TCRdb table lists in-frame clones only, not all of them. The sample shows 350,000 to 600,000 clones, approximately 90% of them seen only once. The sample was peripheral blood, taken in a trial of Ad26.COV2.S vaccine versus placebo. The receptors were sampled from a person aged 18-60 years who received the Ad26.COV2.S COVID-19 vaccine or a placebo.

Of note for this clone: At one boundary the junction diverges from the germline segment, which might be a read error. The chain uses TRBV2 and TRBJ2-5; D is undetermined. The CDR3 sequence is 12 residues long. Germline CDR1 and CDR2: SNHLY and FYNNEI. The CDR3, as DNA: TGTGCCAGCAGGGAAGTCGGTGAGACCCAGTACTTC. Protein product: CASREVGETQYF.

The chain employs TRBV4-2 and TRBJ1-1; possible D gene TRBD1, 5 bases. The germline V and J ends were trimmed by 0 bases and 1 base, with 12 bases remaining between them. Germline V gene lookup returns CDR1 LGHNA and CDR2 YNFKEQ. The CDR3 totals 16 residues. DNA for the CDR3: TGTGCCAGCAGCCAAGATTGGGCGGGACCGAACACTGAAGCTTTCTTT. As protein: CASSQDWAGPNTEAFF.

In nucleotides, the CDR3 is TGCAGCGTTGTTGCAGGGGCTGGAAACACCATATATTTT. Translating it yields CSVVAGAGNTIYF. This chain connects TRBV29-1 to TRBJ1-3; tentative D call: TRBD1 (6 bases). V was cut by 4 bases and J by 2 bases, with 9 bases left in between. In germline, CDR1 is SQVTM, CDR2 ANQGSEA. This CDR3 is built from 13 residues.

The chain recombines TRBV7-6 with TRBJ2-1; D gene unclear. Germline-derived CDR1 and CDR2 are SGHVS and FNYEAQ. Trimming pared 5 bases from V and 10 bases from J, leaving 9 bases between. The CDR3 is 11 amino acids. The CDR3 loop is CASSRGEEQFF. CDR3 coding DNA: TGTGCCAGCAGCCGAGGTGAGGAGCAGTTCTTC. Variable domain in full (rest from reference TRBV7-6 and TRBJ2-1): GAGVSQSPRYKVTKRGQDVALRCDPISGHVSLYWYRQALGQGPEFLTYFNYEAQQDKSGLPNDRFSAERPEGSISTLTIQRTEQRDSAMYRCASSRGEEQFFGPGTRLTVL.

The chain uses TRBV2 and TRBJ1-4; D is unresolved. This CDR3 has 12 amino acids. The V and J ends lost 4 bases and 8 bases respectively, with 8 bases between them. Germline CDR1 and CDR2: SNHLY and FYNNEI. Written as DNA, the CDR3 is TGTGCCAGCAGTGGGTTGGGGGAAAAACTGTTTTTT. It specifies CASSGLGEKLFF.

The CDR3 coding sequence is TGTGCCATCACGCTGGAGGCCAGGGGTGGCTACACCTTC. It is translated as CAITLEARGGYTF. The rearrangement joins TRBV10-3 to TRBJ1-2, with D possibly TRBD1 on 6 matching bases. The CDR3 is 13 amino acids. V was cut by 7 bases and J by 7 bases, with 16 bases left in between. The germline V gene encodes CDR1 ENHRY and CDR2 SYGVKD.

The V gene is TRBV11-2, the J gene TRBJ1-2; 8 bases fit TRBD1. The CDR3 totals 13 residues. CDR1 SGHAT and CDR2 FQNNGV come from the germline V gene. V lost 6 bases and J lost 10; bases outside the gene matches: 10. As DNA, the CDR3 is TGTGCCAGCAGACAAGCACAGGGGGATGTCTACACCTTC. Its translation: CASRQAQGDVYTF.

CDR3 in amino acids: CASSRERISGYTF. In DNA form, the CDR3 reads TGTGCCAGTAGTAGGGAGAGGATTTCTGGCTACACCTTC. The genes are TRBV19 and TRBJ1-2; no firm D call. The CDR3 consists of 13 residues. V was trimmed by 4 bases and J by 7 bases, leaving 13 bases between them. Germline-derived CDR1 and CDR2 are LNHDA and SQIVND (reference sequence). The full variable domain, with the rest looked up from reference TRBV19 and TRBJ1-2, is DGGITQSPKYLFRKEGQNVTLSCEQNLNHDAMYWYRQDPGQGLRLIYYSQIVNDFQKGDIAEGYSVSREKKESFPLTVTSAQKNPTAFYLCASSRERISGYTFGSGTRLTVV.

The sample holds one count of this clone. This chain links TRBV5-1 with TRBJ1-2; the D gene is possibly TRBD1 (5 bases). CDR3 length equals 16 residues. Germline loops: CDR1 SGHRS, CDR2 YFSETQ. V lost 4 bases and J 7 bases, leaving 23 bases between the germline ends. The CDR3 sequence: CASSLNLGEAMSGYTF. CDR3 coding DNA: TGCGCCAGCAGCCTCAACCTAGGGGAGGCAATGAGTGGCTACACCTTC.

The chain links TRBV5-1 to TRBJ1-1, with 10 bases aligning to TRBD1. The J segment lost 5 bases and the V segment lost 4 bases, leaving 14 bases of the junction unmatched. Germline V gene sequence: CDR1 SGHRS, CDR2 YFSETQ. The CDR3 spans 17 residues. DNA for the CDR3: TGCGCCAGCAGCCATCCCGGGACAGGGGCCCCGAGGACTGAAGCTTTCTTT. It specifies CASSHPGTGAPRTEAFF.

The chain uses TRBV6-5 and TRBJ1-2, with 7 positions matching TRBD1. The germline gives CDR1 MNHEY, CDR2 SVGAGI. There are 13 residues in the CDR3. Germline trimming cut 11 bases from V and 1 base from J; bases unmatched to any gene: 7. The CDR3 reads CACGQDYNYGYTF. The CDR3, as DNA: TGTGCCTGTGGACAGGATTATAACTATGGCTACACCTTC.

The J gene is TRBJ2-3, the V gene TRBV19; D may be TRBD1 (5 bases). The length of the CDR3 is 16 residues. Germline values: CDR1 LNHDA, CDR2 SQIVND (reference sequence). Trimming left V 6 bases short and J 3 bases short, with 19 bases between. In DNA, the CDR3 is TGTGCCAGTAGGGTGAAAGGGGTCCTGGGAACAGATACGCAGTATTTT. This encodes CASRVKGVLGTDTQYF.

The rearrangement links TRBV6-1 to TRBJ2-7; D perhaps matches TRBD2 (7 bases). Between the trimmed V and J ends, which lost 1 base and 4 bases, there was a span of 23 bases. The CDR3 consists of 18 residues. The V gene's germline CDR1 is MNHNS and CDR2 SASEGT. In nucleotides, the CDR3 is TGTGCCAGCAGTGAAGAGGAGGCTCGGGGGGCGGCCTTTTACGAGCAGTACTTC. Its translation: CASSEEEARGAAFYEQYF.

The CDR3 DNA reads TGTGCCAGCAGTGACCGGGGAATGGGTGAAAAACTGTTTTTT. This sequence encodes CASSDRGMGEKLFF. This rearrangement joins TRBV2 to TRBJ1-4; unclear D gene. Trimming took 3 bases from V and 7 from J, leaving 12 bases between them. This CDR3 has 14 residues. From germline, CDR1 is SNHLY and CDR2 FYNNEI.

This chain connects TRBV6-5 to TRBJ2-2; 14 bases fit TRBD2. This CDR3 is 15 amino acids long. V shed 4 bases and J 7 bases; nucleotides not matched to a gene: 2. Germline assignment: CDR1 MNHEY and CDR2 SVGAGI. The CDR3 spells CASSWTSGRFGELFF. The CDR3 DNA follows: TGTGCCAGCAGTTGGACTAGCGGGAGGTTCGGGGAGCTGTTTTTT.

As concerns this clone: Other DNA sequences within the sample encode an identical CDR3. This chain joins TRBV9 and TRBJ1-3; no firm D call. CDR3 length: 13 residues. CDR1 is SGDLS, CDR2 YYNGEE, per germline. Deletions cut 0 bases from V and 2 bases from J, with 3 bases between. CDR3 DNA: TGTGCCAGCAGCGTAGTCCCTGGAAACACCATATATTTT. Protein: CASSVVPGNTIYF.

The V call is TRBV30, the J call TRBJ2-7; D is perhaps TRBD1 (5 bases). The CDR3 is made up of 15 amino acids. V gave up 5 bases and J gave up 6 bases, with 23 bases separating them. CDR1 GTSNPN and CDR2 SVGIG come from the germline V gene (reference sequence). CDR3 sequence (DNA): TGTGCCTGGGAGATCAGGGAAGTCCCCTCGCGCGAGCAGTACTTC. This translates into CAWEIREVPSREQYF.

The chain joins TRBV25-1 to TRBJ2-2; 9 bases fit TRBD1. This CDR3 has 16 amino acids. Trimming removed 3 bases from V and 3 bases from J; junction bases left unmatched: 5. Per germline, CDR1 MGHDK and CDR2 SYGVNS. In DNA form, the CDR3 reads TGTGCCAGCAGTGAGACAGGGGGGCGGTACACCGGGGAGCTGTTTTTT. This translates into CASSETGGRYTGELFF.

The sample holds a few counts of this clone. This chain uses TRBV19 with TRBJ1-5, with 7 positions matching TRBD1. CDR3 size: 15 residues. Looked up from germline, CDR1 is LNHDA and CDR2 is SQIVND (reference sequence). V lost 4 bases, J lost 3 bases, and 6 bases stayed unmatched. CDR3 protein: CASSTPQGFNQPQHF. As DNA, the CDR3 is TGTGCCAGTAGTACTCCACAGGGGTTCAATCAGCCCCAGCATTTT.

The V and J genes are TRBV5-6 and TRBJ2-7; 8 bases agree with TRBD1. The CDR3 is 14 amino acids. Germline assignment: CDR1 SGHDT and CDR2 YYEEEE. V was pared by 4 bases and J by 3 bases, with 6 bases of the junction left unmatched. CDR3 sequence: CASSQITGGYEQYF. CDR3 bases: TGTGCCAGCAGCCAAATCACAGGGGGCTACGAGCAGTACTTC. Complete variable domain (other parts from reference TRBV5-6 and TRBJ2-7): DAGVTQSPTHLIKTRGQQVTLRCSPKSGHDTVSWYQQALGQGPQFIFQYYEEEERQRGNFPDRFSGHQFPNYSSELNVNALLLGDSALYLCASSQITGGYEQYFGPGTRLTVT.

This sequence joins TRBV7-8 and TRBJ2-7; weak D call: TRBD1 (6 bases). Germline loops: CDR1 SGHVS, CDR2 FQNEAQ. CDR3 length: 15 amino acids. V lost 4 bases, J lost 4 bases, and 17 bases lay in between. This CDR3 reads CASSYSLDSGYEQYF. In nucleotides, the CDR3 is TGTGCCAGCAGCTACTCTTTGGACAGTGGGTACGAGCAGTACTTC. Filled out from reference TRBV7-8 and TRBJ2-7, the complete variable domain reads GAGVSQSPRYKVAKRGQDVALRCDPISGHVSLFWYQQALGQGPEFLTYFQNEAQLDKSGLPSDRFFAERPEGSVSTLKIQRTQQEDSAVYLCASSYSLDSGYEQYFGPGTRLTVT.

CDR3 region: CASSNDRVTGNTIYF. The CDR3 DNA reads as TGTGCCAGCAGCAACGACAGGGTCACTGGAAACACCATATATTTT. The chain carries TRBV7-9 and TRBJ1-3, with 7 bases fitting TRBD1. Germline CDR1 and CDR2: SEHNR and FQNEAQ (reference sequence). The V gene end was trimmed by 5 bases and the J gene end by 2 bases; junction bases not matched to a gene: 6. The CDR3 totals 15 residues. Full variable domain (remainder filled in from reference TRBV7-9 and TRBJ1-3): DTGVSQNPRHKITKRGQNVTFRCDPISEHNRLYWYRQTLGQGPEFLTYFQNEAQLEKSRLLSDRFSAERPKGSFSTLEIQRTEQGDSAMYLCASSNDRVTGNTIYFGEGSWLTVV.

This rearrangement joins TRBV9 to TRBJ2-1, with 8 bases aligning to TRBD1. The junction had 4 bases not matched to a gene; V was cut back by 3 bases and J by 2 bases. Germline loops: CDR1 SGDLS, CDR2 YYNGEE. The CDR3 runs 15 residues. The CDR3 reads CASSAQGAPYNEQFF. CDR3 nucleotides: TGTGCCAGCAGCGCTCAGGGGGCTCCCTACAATGAGCAGTTCTTC.

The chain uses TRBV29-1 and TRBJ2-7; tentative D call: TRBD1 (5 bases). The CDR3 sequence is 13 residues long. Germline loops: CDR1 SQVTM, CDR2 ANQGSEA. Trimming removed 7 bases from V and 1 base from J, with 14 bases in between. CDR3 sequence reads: CSASSDSSYEQYF. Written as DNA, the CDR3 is TGCAGCGCGAGCTCCGACAGTTCCTACGAGCAGTACTTC.

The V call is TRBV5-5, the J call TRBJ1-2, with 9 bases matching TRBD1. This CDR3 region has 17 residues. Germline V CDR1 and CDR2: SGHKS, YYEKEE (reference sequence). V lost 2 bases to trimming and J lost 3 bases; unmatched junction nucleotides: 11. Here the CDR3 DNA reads TGTGCCAGCAGCTTTAGACAGGGGGGACATCTAGACTATGGCTACACCTTC. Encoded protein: CASSFRQGGHLDYGYTF.

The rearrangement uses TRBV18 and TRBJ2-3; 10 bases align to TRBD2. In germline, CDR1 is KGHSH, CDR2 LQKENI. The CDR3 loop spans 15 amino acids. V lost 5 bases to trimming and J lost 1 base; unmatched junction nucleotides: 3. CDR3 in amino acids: CASSSGLAGTDTQYF. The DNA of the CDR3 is TGTGCCAGCTCATCCGGACTAGCGGGCACAGATACGCAGTATTTT.

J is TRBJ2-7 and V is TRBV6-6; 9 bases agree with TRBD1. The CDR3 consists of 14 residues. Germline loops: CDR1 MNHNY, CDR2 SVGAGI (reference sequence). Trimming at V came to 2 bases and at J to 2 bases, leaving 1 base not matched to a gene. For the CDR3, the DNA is TGTGCCAGCAGTTACGGGACAGGGACCTACGAGCAGTACTTC. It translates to CASSYGTGTYEQYF.

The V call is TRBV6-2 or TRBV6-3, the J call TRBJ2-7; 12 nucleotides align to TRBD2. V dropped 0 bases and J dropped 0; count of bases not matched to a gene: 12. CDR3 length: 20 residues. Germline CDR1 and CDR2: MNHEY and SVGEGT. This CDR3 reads CASSYSFSSRLAGASYEQYF. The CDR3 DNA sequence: TGTGCCAGCAGTTACTCGTTTTCTAGTCGACTAGCGGGGGCCTCCTACGAGCAGTACTTC.